These 32 T cell receptor beta chains came from one sample sequenced in a study of OX40 agonist ivuxolimab in advanced cancers. Some clones are missing from TCRdb's copy, which holds only in-frame ones; the method was immunoSEQ multiplex PCR. The sample consists of some 96,000 clones, about 91% of them appearing once. This sample comprised CD4+ or CD8+ T cells sorted from blood, obtained in a trial of the OX40 agonist ivuxolimab. These receptors were taken from an adult with an advanced solid tumor such as melanoma, head and neck, liver or kidney cancer.

V gene TRBV29-1 combines with J gene TRBJ1-2; D may be TRBD1 (6 bases). Germline V gene lookup returns CDR1 SQVTM and CDR2 ANQGSEA. The V end lost 7 bases, the J end lost 6 bases, and 18 bases lay between the germline ends. This CDR3 region has 13 residues. The CDR3 nucleotides read TGCAGCGGCGAACACAGGGAGCGCAATGGCTACACCTTC. Its translation: CSGEHRERNGYTF.

The V and J genes are TRBV19 and TRBJ1-2; possibly TRBD1 for D (6 bases). CDR3 length equals 13 residues. V was pared by 6 bases and J by 2 bases, with 10 bases between. From germline, CDR1 is LNHDA and CDR2 SQIVND (reference sequence). The CDR3 here is CASSFGQNYGYTF. DNA for the CDR3: TGTGCCAGTAGCTTTGGACAGAACTATGGCTACACCTTC.

The V gene is TRBV6-5, the J gene TRBJ1-6, with a tentative D call TRBD1 (6 bases). This CDR3 comprises 13 residues. Germline CDR1 reads MNHEY; CDR2 reads SVGAGI. The V end lost 6 bases, the J end lost 10 bases, and 13 bases lay between the germline ends. In nucleotides, the CDR3 is TGTGCCAGCAGAGGAGGGACATCATCACCCCTCCACTTT. It codes for CASRGGTSSPLHF.

The chain combines TRBV4-2 with TRBJ1-4; weak D call: TRBD1 (6 bases). With 0 bases removed from V and 5 bases from J, the gap between germline ends came to 10 bases. CDR1 is LGHNA, CDR2 YNFKEQ, per germline. The CDR3 covers 15 residues. The CDR3 is CASSQEGGTNEKLFF. The CDR3 DNA sequence: TGTGCCAGCAGCCAAGAAGGAGGGACAAATGAAAAACTGTTTTTT.

CDR3 bases: TGTGCCAGCAGGCCACAGGGGGCCACTGGAAACACCATATATTTT. It encodes CASRPQGATGNTIYF. V gene TRBV6-5 combines with J gene TRBJ1-3; 9 bases agree with TRBD1. Germline-derived CDR1 and CDR2 are MNHEY and SVGAGI. CDR3 length equals 15 residues. Trimming cost V 6 bases and J 2 bases; bases outside gene matches: 5.

The V and J genes are TRBV12-5 and TRBJ2-1, with 9 bases matching TRBD2. J was trimmed by 8 bases and V by 3 bases; bases with no gene match: 8. CDR3 size: 15 residues. Germline V gene sequence: CDR1 LGHNT, CDR2 FRNRAP. In DNA, the CDR3 is TGTGCTAGTGGTTTCGGCGGGAGGGCCGCGCATGAGCAGTTCTTC. Protein sequence: CASGFGGRAAHEQFF.

The chain is built from TRBV15 and TRBJ2-3; 9 nucleotides agree with TRBD2. Germline values: CDR1 LNHNV, CDR2 YYDKDF (reference sequence). The ends lost 0 bases at V and 2 bases at J; junction bases unmatched: 15. This CDR3 has 20 amino acids. In DNA form, the CDR3 reads TGTGCCACCAGCAGAGATGGGGGACTAGCCGATGAACCGTTCACAGATACGCAGTATTTT. Its translation: CATSRDGGLADEPFTDTQYF.

The sample holds a few counts of this clone. The V gene is TRBV30, the J gene TRBJ1-5; 7 bases line up with TRBD1. The trim removed 1 base at V and 7 bases at J, leaving 10 bases unmatched. The CDR3 is 15 residues long. The germline gives CDR1 GTSNPN, CDR2 SVGIG (reference sequence). CDR3 DNA: TGTGCCTGGAGTGGGGGACAGAGTGGTATGCAGCCCCAGCATTTT. Protein: CAWSGGQSGMQPQHF. Looking up the rest from reference TRBV30 and TRBJ1-5 gives the full variable domain: SQTIHQWPATLVQPVGSPLSLECTVEGTSNPNLYWYRQAAGRGLQLLFYSVGIGQISSEVPQNLSASRPQDRQFILSSKKLLLSDSGFYLCAWSGGQSGMQPQHFGDGTRLSIL.

CDR3 coding DNA: TGTGCCAGCAGTGAATCCATCACTGAAGCTTTCTTT. Its translation: CASSESITEAFF. The gene calls are TRBV25-1 and TRBJ1-1, with D unresolved. The CDR3 sequence is 12 residues long. The germline gives CDR1 MGHDK, CDR2 SYGVNS. V was trimmed by 1 base and J by 4 bases, leaving 4 bases between them. The whole variable domain, remainder taken from reference TRBV25-1 and TRBJ1-1, is EADIYQTPRYLVIGTGKKITLECSQTMGHDKMYWYQQDPGMELHLIHYSYGVNSTEKGDLSSESTVSRIRTEHFPLTLESARPSHTSQYLCASSESITEAFFGQGTRLTVV.

The V gene is TRBV6-1, the J gene TRBJ1-6, with 7 bases aligning to TRBD1. The CDR3 runs 13 residues. The V and J ends lost 8 bases and 7 bases, in that order; junction bases with no gene match: 5. The germline V gene has CDR1 MNHNS and CDR2 SASEGT. CDR3 amino acids: CASATGRNSPLHF. As DNA, the CDR3 is TGTGCCAGCGCGACAGGGAGGAATTCACCCCTCCACTTT.

The J gene is TRBJ2-5, the V gene TRBV7-7, with D possibly matching TRBD2 (6 bases). Trimming removed 5 bases at V and 4 bases at J, with 14 bases between. The CDR3 spans 14 residues. Germline V gene lookup returns CDR1 SSHAT and CDR2 FNYEAQ (reference sequence). CDR3: CASSAGLGGETQYF. The CDR3 DNA follows: TGTGCCAGCAGCGCCGGGCTCGGGGGAGAGACCCAGTACTTC.

This chain links TRBV19 with TRBJ2-1; 13 nucleotides match TRBD2. CDR3 length equals 23 residues. V shed 6 bases and J 0 bases; nucleotides not matched to a gene: 23. CDR1 and CDR2 from the germline V gene are LNHDA and SQIVND (reference sequence). CDR3 nucleotide sequence: TGTGCCAGTAGCCCCGGGACAGGGGTATTGGGGACTAGCGGGATGAGCTCCTACAATGAGCAGTTCTTC. Amino acids: CASSPGTGVLGTSGMSSYNEQFF.

The J gene is TRBJ2-7, the V gene TRBV29-1, with D unclear. Germline lookup yields CDR1 SQVTM and CDR2 ANQGSEA. The CDR3 runs 13 residues. V lost 6 bases and J lost 7, with 19 bases in between. Here the CDR3 DNA reads TGCAGCGTCGACGCGAATGGCTTTGGAGAGCAGTACTTC. Translating it yields CSVDANGFGEQYF.

The genes are TRBV7-7 and TRBJ2-5; TRBD2 aligns across 9 bases. V lost 5 bases to trimming and J lost 4 bases; unmatched junction nucleotides: 11. The germline CDR1 and CDR2 sequences are SSHAT and FNYEAQ (reference sequence). The CDR3 has 16 amino acids. The CDR3 bases are TGTGCCAGCAGCCCGATCGGTAGCGGGGGAGGAGAGACCCAGTACTTC. Its translation is CASSPIGSGGGETQYF.

The CDR3 coding sequence is TGTGCCAGCAGACCAGGACTAGCGGGGGGAGAGACCCAGTACTTC. The encoded protein is CASRPGLAGGETQYF. V and J are TRBV7-3 and TRBJ2-5; TRBD2 matches at 14 bases. The CDR3 sequence is 15 residues long. V lost 6 bases and J lost 4; bases outside the gene matches: 4. The germline CDR1 and CDR2 sequences are SGHTA and FQGTGA.

The rearrangement uses TRBV20-1 and TRBJ2-3; D is unresolved. The CDR3 spans 11 residues. Between the trimmed V and J ends, which lost 0 bases and 6 bases, there was a span of 4 bases. From germline, CDR1 is DFQATT and CDR2 SNEGSKA (reference sequence). The CDR3 region is CSARDRDTQYF. The CDR3 bases are TGCAGTGCTAGAGACAGGGATACGCAGTATTTT.

The chain joins TRBV7-8 to TRBJ2-3; TRBD2 is a possible D gene (5 bases). CDR3 length: 15 amino acids. V was pared by 5 bases and J by 2 bases, with 14 bases between. Germline loops: CDR1 SGHVS, CDR2 FQNEAQ. This chain's CDR3 is CASSPRGSSTDTQYF. CDR3 coding DNA: TGTGCCAGCAGCCCCAGAGGGTCATCCACAGATACGCAGTATTTT. Complete variable domain (other parts from reference TRBV7-8 and TRBJ2-3): GAGVSQSPRYKVAKRGQDVALRCDPISGHVSLFWYQQALGQGPEFLTYFQNEAQLDKSGLPSDRFFAERPEGSVSTLKIQRTQQEDSAVYLCASSPRGSSTDTQYFGPGTRLTVL.

The chain uses TRBV5-4 and TRBJ2-7; D is unclear. The ends were cut back, 3 bases at V and 4 bases at J, with 11 bases in the middle. The CDR3 loop spans 13 amino acids. Germline lookup yields CDR1 SGHNT and CDR2 YYREEE (reference sequence). As DNA, the CDR3 is TGTGCCAGCAGCTCCGAGGACGGATACGAGCAGTACTTC. Its protein product is CASSSEDGYEQYF.

The rearrangement links TRBV5-1 to TRBJ2-6; D may be TRBD1 or TRBD2 (5 bases each). CDR3 length: 15 amino acids. The V gene lost 2 bases and the J gene lost 1 base, with 7 bases spanning the gap. Germline V lookup: CDR1 SGHRS, CDR2 YFSETQ. The CDR3: CASSFGGSGANVLTF. In DNA form, the CDR3 reads TGCGCCAGCAGCTTTGGGGGATCTGGGGCCAACGTCCTGACTTTC.

This chain connects TRBV10-3 to TRBJ2-5, with D possibly being TRBD1 or TRBD2 (6 bases each). V was shortened by 6 bases and J by 1 base, with 12 bases between the two germline ends. This CDR3 contains 14 residues. Germline-derived CDR1 and CDR2 are ENHRY and SYGVKD. The CDR3: CAIRGSGAQETQYF. For the CDR3, the DNA is TGTGCCATCAGGGGTTCGGGGGCCCAAGAGACCCAGTACTTC.

The V gene is TRBV7-8, the J gene TRBJ1-3, with a tentative D call TRBD1 (5 bases). The V gene's germline CDR1 is SGHVS and CDR2 FQNEAQ. Trimming took off 6 bases at V and 4 bases at J, with 7 bases between the two ends. The CDR3 loop spans 12 amino acids. CDR3 coding DNA: TGTGCCAGCAGTGAGGGGGGAAACACCATATATTTT. Protein: CASSEGGNTIYF.

The chain is built from TRBV6-5 and TRBJ2-2; 9 nucleotides line up with TRBD1. The J segment lost 1 base and the V segment lost 2 bases, leaving 2 bases of the junction unmatched. Per the germline V gene, CDR1 is MNHEY and CDR2 is SVGAGI. The CDR3 has 16 amino acids. The CDR3 sequence is CASSYRGQGNTGELFF. CDR3 DNA sequence: TGTGCCAGCAGTTACAGGGGACAGGGGAACACCGGGGAGCTGTTTTTT.

V is TRBV19 and J is TRBJ2-3, with TRBD2 identical over 9 bases. There are 15 residues in the CDR3. Germline-derived CDR1 and CDR2 are LNHDA and SQIVND (reference sequence). With 6 bases clipped from V and 3 bases from J, the junction kept 7 bases outside the gene matches. In DNA form, the CDR3 reads TGTGCCAGTAGAGCCCCCGGACTAGCGACAGATACGCAGTATTTT. Translated: CASRAPGLATDTQYF.

The chain carries TRBV6-1 and TRBJ1-5; a weak D match, TRBD1 (5 bases). The ends were cut back, 6 bases at V and 4 bases at J, with 16 bases in the middle. The CDR3 is 15 amino acids. Germline CDR1 and CDR2: MNHNS and SASEGT. Written as DNA, the CDR3 is TGTGCCAGCAGCCTTCTTCCCGAGGGGAATCAGCCCCAGCATTTT. This gives the protein CASSLLPEGNQPQHF.

The rearrangement links TRBV5-1 to TRBJ2-7; the D is unclear. The V gene lost 2 bases and the J gene lost 0 bases, with 3 bases spanning the gap. The CDR3 sequence is 12 residues long. Germline V gene lookup returns CDR1 SGHRS and CDR2 YFSETQ. CDR3 in DNA: TGCGCCAGCAGCTTAAGCTCCTACGAGCAGTACTTC. This codes for CASSLSSYEQYF.

This clone was observed once. The rearrangement uses TRBV11-3 and TRBJ2-7, with 8 bases aligning to TRBD1. The CDR3 totals 14 residues. Germline CDR1 is SGHNT and CDR2 is YENEEA. With V trimmed by 5 bases and J by 3 bases, 6 bases remained unmatched. The CDR3 region has the DNA TGTGCCAGCAGCGAAGGGACAGGCGGCTACGAGCAGTACTTC. Residues: CASSEGTGGYEQYF.

The chain links TRBV5-4 to TRBJ2-1; 7 bases align to TRBD1. J gave up 4 bases and V 6 bases, and 13 bases lay outside the gene matches. The CDR3 has 16 amino acids. Germline V gives CDR1 SGHNT, CDR2 YYREEE (reference sequence). CDR3 in amino acids: CASTGGQDLGYNEQFF. The CDR3 coding sequence is TGTGCCAGCACCGGAGGACAGGACTTGGGTTACAATGAGCAGTTCTTC.

The chain employs TRBV6-1 and TRBJ1-6; D is unclear. Trimming took off 5 bases at V and 0 bases at J, with 8 bases between the two ends. CDR1 and CDR2 (germline): MNHNS, SASEGT. This CDR3 contains 15 residues. CDR3 nucleotide sequence: TGTGCCAGCAGTCAGCCGGGCTCCTATAATTCACCCCTCCACTTT. Translation: CASSQPGSYNSPLHF.

This chain connects TRBV2 to TRBJ1-3; a possible D gene is TRBD1 (5 bases). In germline, CDR1 is SNHLY, CDR2 FYNNEI. Trimming took 6 bases from V and 0 from J, leaving 18 bases between them. This CDR3 region has 17 residues. In nucleotides, the CDR3 is TGTGCCAGCAGGGGGGACGGTGGAGTTCACTCTGGAAACACCATATATTTT. This translates into CASRGDGGVHSGNTIYF.

The rearrangement links TRBV5-1 to TRBJ2-4; D is unclear. Trimming cost V 7 bases and J 3 bases, with 2 bases left between them. Germline assignment: CDR1 SGHRS and CDR2 YFSETQ. The CDR3 runs to 10 residues. Here the CDR3 reads CASDKNIQYF. In DNA form, the CDR3 reads TGCGCCAGCGACAAAAACATTCAGTACTTC. The full variable domain, its missing parts supplied by reference TRBV5-1 and TRBJ2-4, is KAGVTQTPRYLIKTRGQQVTLSCSPISGHRSVSWYQQTPGQGLQFLFEYFSETQRNKGNFPGRFSGRQFSNSRSEMNVSTLELGDSALYLCASDKNIQYFGAGTRLSVL.

The V call is TRBV5-1, the J call TRBJ1-4, with 9 bases aligning to TRBD1. The V gene end was trimmed by 4 bases and the J gene end by 6 bases; junction bases not matched to a gene: 7. The CDR3 loop spans 15 amino acids. The germline V gene encodes CDR1 SGHRS and CDR2 YFSETQ. The CDR3 loop reads CASSPTGGDDEKLFF. The CDR3 DNA reads TGCGCCAGCAGCCCGACAGGGGGGGATGATGAAAAACTGTTTTTT.

The V call is TRBV27, the J call TRBJ1-2; D possibly corresponds to TRBD1 (5 bases). The CDR3 is made up of 16 amino acids. Trimming removed 2 bases at V and 4 bases at J, with 17 bases between. Germline-derived CDR1 and CDR2 are MNHEY and SMNVEV (reference sequence). CDR3 in DNA: TGTGCCAGCAGTTTACGAGGAGGGAAGAGGGGCTATGGCTACACCTTC. It codes for CASSLRGGKRGYGYTF.